These T cell receptor beta chains were read from a single sample in a study of siplizumab effects on memory and regulatory T cells. Assay used: immunoSEQ multiplex PCR; TCRdb lists only in-frame clones, some missing. The sample lists 45,000 to 60,000 clones, 87% occurring once. Sequenced material: naive CD8+ T cells sorted from blood. These receptors originate from a human donor in good health. Both conserved end residues are part of each CDR3. Fields, in order: J gene, clone size, V gene, D gene, CDR3 DNA, CDR3 protein. The D gene is left open where the match is weak. Clone size is shown for a subset of rows, as once, few, many or a class of expanded clone.

TRBJ2-2 - TRBV6-5 - TGTGCCAGCAGTTACGGACGGGAAGCGGCCACCGGGGAGCTGTTTTTT CASSYGREAATGELFF
TRBJ2-6 - TRBV7-9 - TGTGCCAGCAGCTCCGACTTTACACTGTCTGGGGCCAACGTCCTGACTTTC CASSSDFTLSGANVLTF
TRBJ2-3 - TRBV7-8 - TGTGCCAGCAGCTTAGCTGGAGTCGCGGGATACACAGATACGCAGTATTTT CASSLAGVAGYTDTQYF
TRBJ2-1 - TRBV7-9 - TGTGCCAGCAGTTTGCGGTACAATGAGCAGTTCTTC CASSLRYNEQFF
TRBJ2-3 once TRBV11-2 TRBD1 TGTGCCAGCTCGGGAATCGGACAGGGTGGCGATACGCAGTATTTT CASSGIGQGGDTQYF
TRBJ1-5 - TRBV9 - TGTGCCAGCAGCTCCAGGGGTTCTGGGCCCCAGCATTTT CASSSRGSGPQHF
TRBJ1-1 - TRBV5-1 - TGCGCCAGCAGCTTGGAAGGGCTGAACACTGAAGCTTTCTTT CASSLEGLNTEAFF
TRBJ1-5 - TRBV2 - TGTGCCAGCAAACCCCTTGGGTCTAGCAATCAGCCCCAGCATTTT CASKPLGSSNQPQHF
TRBJ2-3 few TRBV27 - TGTGCCAGCAGTTTAAGGGGCAGTAGCACAGATACGCAGTATTTT CASSLRGSSTDTQYF
TRBJ2-1 - TRBV11-2 TRBD2 TGTGCCAGCAGCTTTGGGGTAGCGGGAGGGGGATACAATGAGCAGTTCTTC CASSFGVAGGGYNEQFF